The next 28 T cell receptor beta chains were all read from a single sample in a study of beta chain features in type 1 diabetes. The entirety of the isolated RNA underwent reverse transcription, so expressed TCRB transcripts were sequenced. Here immunoSEQ multiplex PCR was the method, and the copy in TCRdb shows in-frame clones only, minus some. In the table there are about 150,000 clones, approximately 8.1% of which are singletons. The sample consisted of central memory CD4+ T cells from blood. The receptors were gathered from a man younger than 35 in good health.

This clone appeared many times. The chain recombines TRBV7-2 with TRBJ1-1; 8 bases line up with TRBD1. This CDR3 region has 15 residues. Germline CDR1 and CDR2: SGHTA and FQGNSA. V was clipped by 5 bases and J by 1 base; unmatched bases: 6. The CDR3 region is CASSPRGLENTEAFF. Written as DNA, the CDR3 is TGTGCCAGCAGCCCCAGGGGGCTTGAGAACACTGAAGCTTTCTTT.

This clone was found a few times. This sequence joins TRBV19 and TRBJ2-7, with TRBD1 matching over 7 bases. CDR1 is LNHDA, CDR2 SQIVND, per germline (reference sequence). The CDR3 is 15 residues long. Losses at the gene ends were 3 bases for V and 1 base for J; bases not matched to a gene: 6. The CDR3 DNA follows: TGTGCCAGTAGTATGGGACAGATTGGGTCCTACGAGCAGTACTTC. Encoded protein: CASSMGQIGSYEQYF. Looking up the rest from reference TRBV19 and TRBJ2-7 gives the full variable domain: DGGITQSPKYLFRKEGQNVTLSCEQNLNHDAMYWYRQDPGQGLRLIYYSQIVNDFQKGDIAEGYSVSREKKESFPLTVTSAQKNPTAFYLCASSMGQIGSYEQYFGPGTRLTVT.

The chain carries TRBV6-5 and TRBJ2-3, with TRBD2 as a possible D gene (6 bases). CDR3 size: 14 residues. The germline V and J ends were trimmed by 6 bases and 1 base, with 11 bases remaining between them. CDR1 is MNHEY and CDR2 is SVGAGI in the germline V gene. The CDR3 reads CASSPRLGTDTQYF. DNA for the CDR3: TGTGCCAGCAGCCCTCGACTAGGCACAGATACGCAGTATTTT.

This clone showed up just once. The chain employs TRBV27 and TRBJ2-3, with D possibly TRBD2 on 6 matching bases. The V gene lost 0 bases and the J gene lost 4 bases, with 11 bases spanning the gap. This CDR3 is 15 amino acids long. Germline CDR1 reads MNHEY; CDR2 reads SMNVEV (reference sequence). CDR3 DNA sequence: TGTGCCAGCAGTTTATCGCGGGGCTCAGCAGATACGCAGTATTTT. It is translated as CASSLSRGSADTQYF.

This clone came up many times. The chain employs TRBV5-1 and TRBJ2-7, with 9 bases aligning to TRBD1. CDR3 size: 14 residues. J gave up 6 bases and V 6 bases, and 10 bases lay outside the gene matches. CDR1 is SGHRS, CDR2 YFSETQ, per germline. CDR3 sequence reads: CASIAPGTGREQYF. The CDR3 nucleotides are TGCGCCAGCATCGCACCAGGGACAGGGCGCGAGCAGTACTTC.

For this clone: A much larger clone differs from this one at a single base, so this may be a read error. This chain joins TRBV7-2 and TRBJ1-1; weak D call: TRBD1 (6 bases). Germline assignment: CDR1 SGHTA and CDR2 FQGNSA. The length of the CDR3 is 14 residues. Trimming took 2 bases from V and 4 from J, leaving 11 bases between them. CDR3 amino acids: CASSLQGGGTEAFF. CDR3 nucleotide sequence: TGTGCCAGCAGCTTACAGGGAGGGGGCACTGAAGCTTTCTTT.

The V gene is TRBV28, the J gene TRBJ1-1, with D possibly TRBD1 on 6 matching bases. Germline V CDR1 and CDR2: MDHEN, SYDVKM. V shed 7 bases and J shed 0 bases, with 9 bases lying between them. This CDR3 is 13 amino acids long. The CDR3 region has the DNA TGTGCCAGCACCAGGGGAATGAACACTGAAGCTTTCTTT. Translated: CASTRGMNTEAFF.

J is TRBJ1-6 and V is TRBV10-3, with D uncertain. V lost 8 bases, J lost 10 bases, and 18 bases lay in between. This CDR3 has 14 residues. CDR1 is ENHRY, CDR2 SYGVKD, per germline. The CDR3 region has the DNA TGTGCCATCGCTGTCGCGCCTCGGGGATCACCCCTCCACTTT. It translates to CAIAVAPRGSPLHF.

This clone was counted between two and nine times. As DNA, the CDR3 is TGTGCCAGCAGCTTTTCAGGGATCAGCCCCACAGATACGCAGTATTTT. As protein: CASSFSGISPTDTQYF. The chain couples TRBV11-2 to TRBJ2-3; D is possibly TRBD1 (5 bases). CDR3 length: 16 residues. Germline values: CDR1 SGHAT, CDR2 FQNNGV. V was cut by 3 bases and J by 2 bases, with 15 bases left in between.

V and J are TRBV30 and TRBJ1-5; 7 nucleotides line up with TRBD1. The CDR3 extends over 14 amino acids. V was clipped by 3 bases and J by 1 base; unmatched bases: 3. Germline V CDR1 and CDR2: GTSNPN, SVGIG (reference sequence). CDR3 nucleotides: TGTGCCTGGAGCGAGGGGGCGAGCAATCAGCCCCAGCATTTT. Amino acid sequence: CAWSEGASNQPQHF.

The sample holds a few counts of this clone. The chain couples TRBV28 to TRBJ1-1, with 11 bases identical to TRBD1. V shed 5 bases and J 0 bases; nucleotides not matched to a gene: 5. The germline V gene has CDR1 MDHEN and CDR2 SYDVKM. The CDR3 has 16 residues. The CDR3 coding sequence is TGTGCCAGCAGTCCAGGGACAGGGGGAATGAACACTGAAGCTTTCTTT. It is translated as CASSPGTGGMNTEAFF.

This clone has a handful of counts. This chain uses TRBV7-2 with TRBJ2-5; D is possibly TRBD2 (6 bases). This CDR3 has 14 amino acids. Trimming pared 1 base from V and 5 bases from J, leaving 11 bases between. Germline V lookup: CDR1 SGHTA, CDR2 FQGNSA. CDR3 protein: CASSLGGGRETQYF. As DNA, the CDR3 is TGTGCCAGCAGCTTAGGCGGAGGGCGGGAGACCCAGTACTTC.

The chain joins TRBV11-2 to TRBJ2-1, with 9 bases fitting TRBD1. This CDR3 comprises 14 residues. The junction had 6 bases not matched to a gene; V was cut back by 5 bases and J by 7 bases. Germline CDR1 SGHAT, CDR2 FQNNGV. This chain's CDR3 is CASSAGTGLNEQFF. Written as DNA, the CDR3 is TGTGCCAGCAGCGCCGGGACAGGGTTAAATGAGCAGTTCTTC.

Only a few counts were recorded for this clone. The chain couples TRBV5-1 to TRBJ2-5, with D possibly being TRBD2 (5 bases). V was shortened by 0 bases and J by 1 base, with 10 bases between the two germline ends. CDR1 is SGHRS, CDR2 YFSETQ, per germline. The CDR3 sequence is 15 residues long. CDR3 in amino acids: CASSLGPGSQETQYF. The CDR3 DNA sequence: TGCGCCAGCAGCTTGGGCCCGGGATCCCAAGAGACCCAGTACTTC.

This clone occurred a few times. The rearrangement links TRBV5-6 to TRBJ2-7; D may be TRBD2 (6 bases). CDR1 and CDR2 from the germline V gene are SGHDT and YYEEEE. The CDR3 totals 13 residues. Trimming removed 4 bases from V and 6 bases from J, with 14 bases in between. In nucleotides, the CDR3 is TGTGCCAGCAGCGTGGGAGGAGGAGGCGAGCAGTACTTC. Its translation: CASSVGGGGEQYF.

This clone was seen a few times. The chain combines TRBV19 with TRBJ2-5; D is unclear. Germline V gives CDR1 LNHDA, CDR2 SQIVND (reference sequence). V dropped 3 bases and J dropped 1 base, with 3 bases sitting between them. The CDR3 totals 12 residues. The DNA for the CDR3 is TGTGCCAGTAGTATCGGCCAAGAGACCCAGTACTTC. Protein: CASSIGQETQYF.

V gene TRBV7-2 combines with J gene TRBJ2-5; D is possibly TRBD2 (6 bases). Germline CDR1 is SGHTA and CDR2 is FQGNSA. The CDR3 contains 15 residues. V lost 0 bases and J lost 0, with 8 bases in between. As DNA, the CDR3 is TGTGCCAGCAGCTTAGCGCGGGGCCACCAAGAGACCCAGTACTTC. This codes for CASSLARGHQETQYF.

The chain uses TRBV5-1 and TRBJ2-1, with TRBD2 matching over 7 bases. The CDR3 spans 14 residues. The germline gives CDR1 SGHRS, CDR2 YFSETQ. J gave up 9 bases and V 2 bases, and 8 bases lay outside the gene matches. The CDR3 DNA reads as TGCGCCAGCAGCTTCGGTGCGGGAGAGGGTGAGCAGTTCTTC. Translated, it gives CASSFGAGEGEQFF.

V usage is TRBV28 and J usage is TRBJ2-7; 7 nucleotides agree with TRBD1. V lost 7 bases, J lost 7 bases, and 7 bases stayed unmatched. The CDR3 is 12 amino acids. Germline assignment: CDR1 MDHEN and CDR2 SYDVKM. This chain's CDR3 is CASTREGAEQYF. The CDR3 region has the DNA TGTGCCAGCACCCGTGAGGGGGCGGAGCAGTACTTC.

The CDR3 nucleotides are TGTGCCAGCAGTTACGGAGGGGATTTTATCGGTGGCTACACCTTC. Protein sequence: CASSYGGDFIGGYTF. The rearrangement joins TRBV28 to TRBJ1-2, with TRBD1 as a possible D gene (5 bases). Between the trimmed V and J ends, which lost 4 bases and 7 bases, there was a span of 19 bases. The length of the CDR3 is 15 residues. Germline V lookup: CDR1 MDHEN, CDR2 SYDVKM.

This clone was counted only a few times. The rearrangement uses TRBV5-1 and TRBJ2-3, with unresolved D. The CDR3 totals 15 residues. The ends were cut back, 7 bases at V and 0 bases at J, with 15 bases in the middle. Germline CDR1 is SGHRS and CDR2 is YFSETQ. CDR3 coding DNA: TGCGCCAGCCGGCCAGACTCGACTAGCACAGATACGCAGTATTTT. The encoded protein is CASRPDSTSTDTQYF.

The rearrangement links TRBV5-4 to TRBJ2-5, with 11 positions matching TRBD2. The CDR3 consists of 17 residues. Unmatched junction bases numbered 10, after V lost 1 base and J lost 5 bases. From germline, CDR1 is SGHNT and CDR2 YYREEE (reference sequence). The CDR3 DNA is TGTGCCAGCAGCTTGAACATAGCGGGAGGGCCTCGTGAGACCCAGTACTTC. Residues: CASSLNIAGGPRETQYF.

Many counts were recorded for this clone. The rearrangement uses TRBV7-8 and TRBJ2-5, with TRBD2 as a possible D gene (6 bases). There are 15 residues in the CDR3. Germline V CDR1 and CDR2: SGHVS, FQNEAQ. V lost 2 bases and J 5 bases, leaving 15 bases between the germline ends. CDR3: CASSLLQGGLETQYF. Written as DNA, the CDR3 is TGTGCCAGCAGCTTACTGCAGGGAGGTTTGGAGACCCAGTACTTC.

This clone was observed a few times. The chain couples TRBV5-4 to TRBJ2-1, with a tentative D call TRBD1 (6 bases). V lost 4 bases, J lost 4 bases, and 15 bases lay in between. The CDR3 loop spans 15 amino acids. CDR1 SGHNT and CDR2 YYREEE come from the germline V gene (reference sequence). DNA for the CDR3: TGTGCCAGCAGCCTAGGGGCAGGGGCTTACAATGAGCAGTTCTTC. Residues: CASSLGAGAYNEQFF.

The genes are TRBV7-6 and TRBJ2-3; 13 bases are a match to TRBD2. Looked up from germline, CDR1 is SGHVS and CDR2 is FNYEAQ. Trimming at V came to 5 bases and at J to 3 bases, leaving 8 bases not matched to a gene. This CDR3 region has 17 residues. CDR3 amino acids: CASSPRTSGGGTDTQYF. The CDR3 coding sequence is TGTGCCAGCAGCCCACGGACTAGCGGGGGCGGGACAGATACGCAGTATTTT.

This clone was seen only a few times. The J gene is TRBJ2-3, the V gene TRBV7-2; D perhaps matches TRBD2 (6 bases). The CDR3 contains 15 residues. Deletions cut 2 bases from V and 8 bases from J, with 17 bases between. The germline V gene encodes CDR1 SGHTA and CDR2 FQGNSA. Written as DNA, the CDR3 is TGTGCCAGCAGCTTATCCACGGGGGATTATGGTACGCAGTATTTT. It yields the protein CASSLSTGDYGTQYF.

The V call is TRBV7-9, the J call TRBJ1-1; perhaps TRBD1 as D (5 bases). The CDR3 sequence is 17 residues long. The V end was cut by 0 bases, the J end by 2 bases, with 16 bases between. Germline CDR1 and CDR2: SEHNR and FQNEAQ (reference sequence). The CDR3, as DNA: TGTGCCAGCAGCTTAGCGGGGGGGGTAGGTGGTAACACTGAAGCTTTCTTT. It is translated as CASSLAGGVGGNTEAFF.

Only a few counts were recorded for this clone. This chain links TRBV27 with TRBJ1-1; tentative D call: TRBD1 (5 bases). The V end was cut by 6 bases, the J end by 3 bases, with 14 bases between. The V gene's germline CDR1 is MNHEY and CDR2 SMNVEV (reference sequence). There are 14 residues in the CDR3. The CDR3 coding sequence is TGTGCCAGCAGCCAACGTCGGGGGGACACTGAAGCTTTCTTT. It codes for CASSQRRGDTEAFF.